This is a list of T cell receptor beta chains from one sample in a study of blood T cell repertoires in COVID-19. Repertoires were generated with immunoSEQ multiplex PCR, while TCRdb's copy carries only in-frame clones and drops some. The sample includes approximately 200,000 clones, 80% to 85% seen only once; the top ten take roughly 3%. The sequencing input was peripheral blood. These receptors were obtained from a woman aged 25 to 39 who had recovered from COVID-19. Both conserved end residues are part of each CDR3. A D gene is named only where the DNA matches it firmly. Not all rows give a size; the values are once, few, many and, for expanded clones, a class.

d_gene	abundance	j_gene	v_gene	CDR3aa	CDR3nt
-	-	TRBJ1-2	TRBV2	CASTMGGEGYTF	TGTGCCAGCACTATGGGGGGAGAAGGCTACACCTTC
TRBD1	-	TRBJ1-2	TRBV10-2	CASSDPGQGAIRGGYTF	TGCGCCAGCAGTGATCCGGGACAGGGGGCCATCCGGGGTGGCTACACCTTC
TRBD2	once	TRBJ2-1	TRBV5-4	CASSLRLAGVPHEQFF	TGTGCCAGCAGCTTGAGGCTAGCGGGAGTTCCGCATGAGCAGTTCTTC
TRBD1	-	TRBJ2-7	TRBV5-5	CASSLEGQFAYEQYF	TGTGCCAGCAGCTTGGAGGGACAGTTTGCCTACGAGCAGTACTTC
-	-	TRBJ1-5	TRBV6-6	CASREANQPQHF	TGTGCCAGCAGGGAGGCCAATCAGCCCCAGCATTTT
-	-	TRBJ2-1	TRBV14	CASSQASEQFF	TGTGCCAGCAGCCAAGCCAGTGAGCAGTTCTTC
TRBD2	-	TRBJ2-1	TRBV15	CATSIRTSGSGEQFF	TGTGCCACCAGCATCCGGACTAGCGGGAGTGGTGAGCAGTTCTTC
TRBD1	-	TRBJ1-5	TRBV9	CASSKGQGGQPQHF	TGTGCCAGCAGCAAAGGACAGGGCGGACAGCCCCAGCATTTT
TRBD2	-	TRBJ2-3	TRBV30	CAWGLGTKSTDTQYF	TGTGCCTGGGGCCTCGGGACTAAGAGCACAGATACGCAGTATTTT
-	-	TRBJ2-1	TRBV11-1	CASSLASWANEQFF	TGTGCCAGCAGCTTAGCGTCTTGGGCGAATGAGCAGTTCTTC
-	-	TRBJ1-4	TRBV7-9	CASSIQGFNEKLFF	TGTGCCAGCAGCATTCAGGGGTTTAATGAAAAACTGTTTTTT
-	-	TRBJ2-5	TRBV4-1	CASRDGPSGVKTQYF	TGCGCCAGCAGGGACGGGCCTTCGGGGGTGAAGACCCAGTACTTC
TRBD1	few	TRBJ2-7	TRBV27	CASSSDRSSLREQYF	TGTGCCAGCAGCTCGGACAGGTCCTCTCTACGCGAGCAGTACTTC
TRBD1	-	TRBJ2-3	TRBV5-5	CASSFTGGGDTQYF	TGTGCCAGCAGTTTCACAGGGGGTGGGGATACGCAGTATTTT
TRBD2	many	TRBJ2-5	TRBV20-1	CSASPSGRGETQYF	TGCAGTGCTAGTCCTAGCGGGAGGGGGGAGACCCAGTACTTC
TRBD1	-	TRBJ1-2	TRBV28	CASSPIVTGETGYTF	TGTGCCAGCAGTCCCATCGTCACAGGGGAGACTGGCTACACCTTC
TRBD2	-	TRBJ2-4	TRBV5-1	CASSSGTSGRGDIQYF	TGCGCCAGCAGCTCAGGGACTAGCGGTAGGGGGGACATTCAGTACTTC
-	once	TRBJ2-7	TRBV6-6	CASSWAQTSYEQYF	TGTGCCAGCAGTTGGGCACAAACATCCTACGAGCAGTACTTC
TRBD2	-	TRBJ2-7	TRBV30	CAWSSLAGEGTYEQYF	TGTGCCTGGAGTTCCCTAGCGGGAGAAGGTACCTACGAGCAGTACTTC
-	-	TRBJ1-2	TRBV28	CASDPGRGQANYGYTF	TGTGCCAGCGACCCTGGAAGGGGTCAGGCTAACTATGGCTACACCTTC
-	-	TRBJ2-2	TRBV5-1	CASSLQGNTGELFF	TGCGCCAGCAGCTTGCAGGGTAACACCGGGGAGCTGTTTTTT
-	-	TRBJ2-2	TRBV6-5	CASRGGYTGELFF	TGTGCCAGCAGGGGAGGTTACACCGGGGAGCTGTTTTTT
-	-	TRBJ1-5	TRBV6-4	CASSKTSDGQPQHF	TGTGCCAGCAGTAAAACTTCCGACGGGCAGCCCCAGCATTTT
TRBD1	many	TRBJ1-2	TRBV18	CASSPGTGKGPDGYTF	TGTGCCAGCTCACCCGGGACAGGGAAAGGGCCCGATGGCTACACCTTC
TRBD1	-	TRBJ1-1	TRBV19	CASSTQPGGTEAFF	TGTGCCAGTAGTACCCAGCCAGGGGGCACTGAAGCTTTCTTT
TRBD1	-	TRBJ2-3	TRBV6-1	CASSEGDRGHRLFVASPDTQYF	TGTGCCAGCAGTGAAGGAGACAGGGGACACAGACTTTTCGTGGCAAGCCCAGATACGCAGTATTTT
-	-	TRBJ2-2	TRBV27	CASSAQIGDTGELFF	TGTGCCAGCAGTGCCCAAATAGGGGACACCGGGGAGCTGTTTTTT
TRBD1	-	TRBJ1-1	TRBV19	CASTVDRGASGGFF	TGTGCCAGTACCGTGGACAGGGGGGCCTCGGGCGGTTTCTTT
-	-	TRBJ1-2	TRBV19	CASSIDLQGMDGYTF	TGTGCCAGTAGTATAGATCTACAGGGAATGGATGGCTACACCTTC
-	-	TRBJ1-2	TRBV24-1	CATSEVGVAYGYTF	TGTGCCACCAGTGAGGTCGGGGTTGCCTATGGCTACACCTTC
TRBD1	-	TRBJ2-2	TRBV6-5	CASRRTGATGELFF	TGTGCCAGCAGGCGGACAGGCGCTACCGGGGAGCTGTTTTTT
TRBD2	few	TRBJ2-1	TRBV4-1	CASSQDHSGSYNEQFF	TGCGCCAGCAGCCAAGATCATAGCGGGAGCTACAATGAGCAGTTCTTC
-	-	TRBJ1-1	TRBV30	CAWSVRGNTEAFF	TGTGCCTGGAGTGTCCGGGGGAACACTGAAGCTTTCTTT
TRBD2	-	TRBJ2-5	TRBV5-1	CASSLDSSGSLQETQYF	TGCGCCAGCAGCTTGGATTCTAGCGGGAGTTTGCAAGAGACCCAGTACTTC
-	-	TRBJ2-1	TRBV9	CASSVGIRRPRGANEQFF	TGTGCCAGCAGCGTAGGAATTAGGAGGCCCCGGGGGGCCAATGAGCAGTTCTTC
TRBD1	-	TRBJ2-7	TRBV2	CASIAGTGWSYEQYF	TGTGCCAGCATTGCCGGGACAGGGTGGTCGTACGAGCAGTACTTC
TRBD1	once	TRBJ1-2	TRBV10-3	CAISEATGGEGYTF	TGTGCCATCAGTGAAGCGACAGGGGGAGAGGGCTACACCTTC
-	-	TRBJ1-3	TRBV7-9	CASSLIQGTGNTIYF	TGTGCCAGCAGCTTAATTCAGGGCACTGGAAACACCATATATTTT
TRBD1	-	TRBJ1-5	TRBV4-1	CASSVDRGSNQPQHF	TGCGCCAGCAGCGTAGACAGGGGTAGCAATCAGCCCCAGCATTTT
-	few	TRBJ2-1	TRBV27	CASSLLSSFGNEQFF	TGTGCCAGCAGTTTATTGAGTTCGTTCGGCAATGAGCAGTTCTTC